This T cell receptor beta chain was found in a study of PD-L1 blockade in urothelial cancer. On the study more broadly: Reported median T cell count for blood samples was more than 110,000. Study-level results: In blood sampled pretreatment, TCR clonality below the median predicted better survival.

Time point in this sample: pretreatment peripheral blood. The data were produced by immunoSEQ multiplex PCR, yet TCRdb's version contains in-frame clones alone and is incomplete. The table lists about 86,000 clones, over 75% of them singletons. CDR3 length equals 15 residues. V dropped 4 bases and J dropped 14; count of bases not matched to a gene: 18. CDR1 is SGHRS and CDR2 is YFSETQ in the germline V gene. Concerning this clone itself: The antigen is undetermined.

This material consisted of PBMCs, taken around atezolizumab (anti-PD-L1) treatment. The rearrangement joins TRBV5-1 to TRBJ2-3, with 8 nucleotides matching TRBD1. This receptor was identified in a man in his sixties with urothelial cancer. CDR3 loop: CASSATGTGFRVLYF. CDR3 DNA: TGCGCCAGCAGCGCCACAGGGACAGGATTCCGGGTCCTGTATTTT.